The TCR beta chain described here comes from a study of CD8 T cells in Susac syndrome. It was with random hexamers that 0.5 to 1 ug RNA was reverse transcribed. TCRdb called the immunoSEQ multiplex PCR reads again in MiXCR, with one record for every CDR3 protein. The sample has 150,000 to 200,000 distinct CDR3 sequences; roughly 92% are singletons. This TCR was sampled from a human donor with Susac syndrome. Sequenced: CD4+ T cells from PBMCs.

The CDR3 bases are TGTGCCAGCAGCCATCTAGCGGGGGTGAATGAGCAGTTCTTC. Its protein is CASSHLAGVNEQFF. The chain is built from TRBV6-5 and TRBJ2-1, with 10 bases lining up with TRBD2. Germline trimming cut 6 bases from V and 7 bases from J; bases unmatched to any gene: 6. CDR3 size: 14 residues. Germline CDR1 reads MNHEY; CDR2 reads SVGAGI.